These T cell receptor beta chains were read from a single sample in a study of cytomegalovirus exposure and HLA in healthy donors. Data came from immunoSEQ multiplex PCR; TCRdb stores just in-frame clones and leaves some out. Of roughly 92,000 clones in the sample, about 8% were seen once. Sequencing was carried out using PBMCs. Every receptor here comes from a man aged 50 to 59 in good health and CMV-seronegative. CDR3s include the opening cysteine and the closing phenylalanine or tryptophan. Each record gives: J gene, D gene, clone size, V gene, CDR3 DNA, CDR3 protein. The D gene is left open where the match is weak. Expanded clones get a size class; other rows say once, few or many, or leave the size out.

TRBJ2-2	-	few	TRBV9	TGTGCCAGCAGCGTTCAGGCGGGGATCTTCACCGGGGAGCTGTTTTTT	CASSVQAGIFTGELFF
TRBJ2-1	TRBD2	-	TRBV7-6	TGTGCCAGCAGCTTATCTAGCGGGAGGGGGAATGAGCAGTTCTTC	CASSLSSGRGNEQFF
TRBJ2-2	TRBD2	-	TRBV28	TGTGCCAGCACGAGCGGGAGCGTCACCGGGGAGCTGTTTTTT	CASTSGSVTGELFF
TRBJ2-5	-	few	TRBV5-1	TGCGCCAGCAATTTGGGGGCGAGGGGCATGCAAGAGACCCAGTACTTC	CASNLGARGMQETQYF
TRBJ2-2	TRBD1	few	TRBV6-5	TGTGCCAGCAGCCGAGACAGGGATTGGGGCGTGGTGTTTTTT	CASSRDRDWGVVFF
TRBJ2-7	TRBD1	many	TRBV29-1	TGCAGCGTTGCGGGACAGGAGACAAGCGAGCAGTACTTC	CSVAGQETSEQYF
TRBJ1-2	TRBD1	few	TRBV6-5	TGTGCCAGCACAGACAGGGGGCAAGGCTACACCTTC	CASTDRGQGYTF
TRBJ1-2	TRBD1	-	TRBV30	TGTGCCTGGACCCAGGGGGCTGACTATGGCTACACCTTC	CAWTQGADYGYTF
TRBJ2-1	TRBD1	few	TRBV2	TGTGCCAGCAGTGGGCCGGACAGGGGTACTTTGGATGAGCAGTTCTTC	CASSGPDRGTLDEQFF
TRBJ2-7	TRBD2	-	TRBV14	TGTGCCAGCAGCCTGCCGGGACTAGCTTTCTACGAGCAGTACTTC	CASSLPGLAFYEQYF
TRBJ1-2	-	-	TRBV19	TGTGCCAGTACCGACCCCCGGGGAGCTAACTATGGCTACACCTTC	CASTDPRGANYGYTF
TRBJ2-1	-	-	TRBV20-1	TGCAGTGGGGCCGGCAATGAGCAGTTCTTC	CSGAGNEQFF
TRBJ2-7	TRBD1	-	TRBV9	TGTGCCAGCAGCGCCCGACAGGGGTACGAGCAGTACTTC	CASSARQGYEQYF
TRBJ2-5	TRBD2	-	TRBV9	TGTGCCAGCAGCGTAGGAATCGGGGGAGGGCCCGAGACCCAGTACTTC	CASSVGIGGGPETQYF
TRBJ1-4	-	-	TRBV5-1	TGCGCCAGCAGCTTTGGACAGCCTAATGAAAAACTGTTTTTT	CASSFGQPNEKLFF
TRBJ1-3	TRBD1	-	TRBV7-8	TGTGCCAGCAGCTTGACGGTGGTGGGGTTGGGGCAGGGGGCCGACGGAAACACCATATATTTT	CASSLTVVGLGQGADGNTIYF
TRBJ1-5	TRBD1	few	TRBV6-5	TGTGCCAGCAGTTCCAGGGGGCATCAGCCCCAGCATTTT	CASSSRGHQPQHF
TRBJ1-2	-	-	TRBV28	TGTGCCAGCAGTTCCCGGTATGGCTACACCTTC	CASSSRYGYTF
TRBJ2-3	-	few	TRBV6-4	TGTGCCAGCAGTGAATTCGGCAGGGGCACAGATACGCAGTATTTT	CASSEFGRGTDTQYF
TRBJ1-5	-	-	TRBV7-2	TGTGCCAGCAGCTTAGTGGGGGGGAGCAATCAGCCCCAGCATTTT	CASSLVGGSNQPQHF
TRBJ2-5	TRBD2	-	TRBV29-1	TGCAGCGGAACTAGCGCCCAAGAGACCCAGTACTTC	CSGTSAQETQYF
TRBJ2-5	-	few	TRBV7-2	TGTGCCAGCAGCTTATTCGTGTTGGAGACCCAGTACTTC	CASSLFVLETQYF
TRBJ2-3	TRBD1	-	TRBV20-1	TGCAGTGCCCGACAGGGTAGGACGCAGTATTTT	CSARQGRTQYF
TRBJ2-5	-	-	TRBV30	TGTGCCTGGACCCTCGCGGAGACCCAGTACTTC	CAWTLAETQYF
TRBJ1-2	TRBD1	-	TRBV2	TGTGCCAGCAGTGAAGAAGGGGGCTCCTATGGCTACACCTTC	CASSEEGGSYGYTF
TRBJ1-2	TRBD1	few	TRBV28	TGTGCCAGCAGTTTCCCATCAGTCAGCCGGACAGGGGCTAACTATGGCTACACCTTC	CASSFPSVSRTGANYGYTF
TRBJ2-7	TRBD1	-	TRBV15	TGTGCCACCAGCAGAGCGGGACAGGGGTACGAGCAGTACTTC	CATSRAGQGYEQYF
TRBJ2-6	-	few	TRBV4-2	TGTGCCAGCAGCCCCAGCGAGGGTCTTTTATTCCCCGGGGCCAACGTCCTGACTTTC	CASSPSEGLLFPGANVLTF
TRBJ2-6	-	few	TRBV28	TGTGCCAGCAGCCTGGGGGCCAACGTCCTGACTTTC	CASSLGANVLTF
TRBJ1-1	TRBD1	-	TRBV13	TGTGCCAGCAGCGCGTACAGGGGAGGCACTGAAGCTTTCTTT	CASSAYRGGTEAFF
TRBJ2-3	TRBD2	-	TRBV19	TGTGCCAGTAGTATCGGGACTAGCCGACGCACAGATACGCAGTATTTT	CASSIGTSRRTDTQYF
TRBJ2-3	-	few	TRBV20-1	TGCAGTGAATTCTTAGCAGATACGCAGTATTTT	CSEFLADTQYF
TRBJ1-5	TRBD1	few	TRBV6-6	TGTGCCAGCACCGGACAGGGTTGGCAGCCCCAGCATTTT	CASTGQGWQPQHF
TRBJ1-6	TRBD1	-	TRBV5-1	TGCGCCAGCAGCTCCGACAGGGTTCAAAATTCACCCCTCCACTTT	CASSSDRVQNSPLHF
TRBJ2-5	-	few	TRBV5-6	TGTGCCAGCAGCTTGGCCGGGAGAGGTCAAGAGACCCAGTACTTC	CASSLAGRGQETQYF
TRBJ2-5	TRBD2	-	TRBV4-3	TGCGCCAGCAGCCAAGACCGGGAGCGGGATACAGAGACCCAGTACTTC	CASSQDRERDTETQYF
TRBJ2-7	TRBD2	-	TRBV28	TGTGCCAGCAGACCTCTAGCGGGGGGTCTCTACGAGCAGTACTTC	CASRPLAGGLYEQYF
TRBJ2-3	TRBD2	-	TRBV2	TGTGCCAGCAGAAGAAGGCCTAGCGGGGCTAGCACAGATACGCAGTATTTT	CASRRRPSGASTDTQYF
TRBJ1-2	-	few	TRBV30	TGTGCCTGGATTCCCAGATCTAACTATGGCTACACCTTC	CAWIPRSNYGYTF
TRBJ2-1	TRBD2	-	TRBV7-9	TGTGCCAGCAGTTTATCCCCCGCTAGCGGGGGGGATGAGCAGTTCTTC	CASSLSPASGGDEQFF
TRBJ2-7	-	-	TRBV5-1	TGCGCCAGCAGCTTGTTGTCTACGTCGGTCGAGCAGTACTTC	CASSLLSTSVEQYF
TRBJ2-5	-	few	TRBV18	TGTGCCAGCTCTACATTAAGCCAAGAGACCCAGTACTTC	CASSTLSQETQYF
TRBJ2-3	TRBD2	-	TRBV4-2	TGTGCCAGCAGCCAAGAGCGGGCTAGCGGGGCAGATACGCAGTATTTT	CASSQERASGADTQYF
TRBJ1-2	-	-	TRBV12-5	TGTGCTAGTGGCACCGTCGCGGGCTACACCTTC	CASGTVAGYTF
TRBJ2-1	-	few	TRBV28	TGTGCCAGCAAAACCGTCAGTTCCTACAATGAGCAGTTCTTC	CASKTVSSYNEQFF
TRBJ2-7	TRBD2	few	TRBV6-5	TGTGCCAGCAGTTACGACGGGAGGGCCTCTTACGAGCAGTACTTC	CASSYDGRASYEQYF